This entry describes one TCR beta chain. The data stem from a study of T cell responses to AZD1222 COVID-19 vaccine. The CDR3 runs to 14 residues. CDR1 LNHDA and CDR2 SQIVND come from the germline V gene (reference sequence). V gave up 9 bases and J gave up 8 bases; unmatched junction bases: 9. Data came from immunoSEQ multiplex PCR; TCRdb stores just in-frame clones and leaves some out. The repertoire consists of roughly 53,000 clones, with roughly 83% occurring once and the leading ten covering 25% to 30%. This sequence was found in an adult in good health. The chain has TRBV19 and TRBJ2-1; 11 bases line up with TRBD2. The material sequenced was peripheral blood, taken on day 0 of AZD1222 vaccination. The CDR3 region has the DNA TGTGCCAGCAAAACTAGCGGGAGTTTTGATGAGCAGTTCTTC. It yields the protein CASKTSGSFDEQFF.